The 21 T cell receptor beta chains below were found in one sample sequenced in a study of blood T cell repertoires in COVID-19. Clones were read by immunoSEQ multiplex PCR, and TCRdb kept only the in-frame ones, dropping some. The profile shows over 45,000 clones, approximately 91% of them singletons. Sequenced: peripheral blood. All receptors come from a man aged 55 to 70 with active COVID-19.

The chain uses TRBV2 and TRBJ1-6; D is unclear. The CDR3 is 16 amino acids. V was trimmed by 5 bases and J by 0 bases, leaving 11 bases between them. From germline, CDR1 is SNHLY and CDR2 FYNNEI. This CDR3 reads CASSLRGGSYNSPLHF. CDR3 DNA: TGTGCCAGCAGTTTAAGAGGAGGCTCCTATAATTCACCCCTCCACTTT. The variable domain in full, completed from reference TRBV2 and TRBJ1-6, reads EPEVTQTPSHQVTQMGQEVILRCVPISNHLYFYWYRQILGQKVEFLVSFYNNEISEKSEIFDDQFSVERPDGSNFTLKIRSTKLEDSAMYFCASSLRGGSYNSPLHFGNGTRLTVT.

This clone came up a few times. V usage is TRBV27 and J usage is TRBJ2-7; TRBD1 agrees at 7 bases. Germline trimming cut 7 bases from V and 2 bases from J; bases unmatched to any gene: 5. This CDR3 is 13 amino acids long. Per germline, CDR1 MNHEY and CDR2 SMNVEV (reference sequence). CDR3 sequence: CASKRTGTYEQYF. The CDR3 nucleotides are TGTGCCAGCAAGAGGACAGGCACCTACGAGCAGTACTTC.

This clone was observed a single time. J is TRBJ2-3 and V is TRBV3-1 (or the pseudogene TRBV3-2), with 10 positions matching TRBD2. Trimming cost V 0 bases and J 3 bases; bases outside gene matches: 12. The CDR3 is made up of 19 amino acids. The germline V gene has CDR1 LGHDT and CDR2 YNNKEL (reference sequence). The CDR3 region is CASSQDNLAGVAGTDTQYF. CDR3 DNA sequence: TGTGCCAGCAGCCAAGATAACCTAGCGGGAGTTGCTGGGACAGATACGCAGTATTTT.

The rearrangement joins TRBV5-6 to TRBJ2-7, with 12 positions matching TRBD2. CDR1 and CDR2 (germline): SGHDT, YYEEEE. This CDR3 has 15 residues. The trim removed 5 bases at V and 1 base at J, leaving 4 bases unmatched. This chain's CDR3 is CASRASGRGSYEQYF. CDR3 bases: TGTGCCAGCAGGGCTAGCGGGAGGGGATCCTACGAGCAGTACTTC.

CDR3 coding DNA: TGTGCCAGCAGTTACATGGGACAGGGGGCCGCAGATACGCAGTATTTT. Amino acids: CASSYMGQGAADTQYF. The rearrangement links TRBV6-2 or TRBV6-3 to TRBJ2-3; TRBD1 agrees at 12 bases. There are 16 residues in the CDR3. The germline CDR1 and CDR2 sequences are MNHEY and SVGEGT. V lost 2 bases, J lost 4 bases, and 4 bases stayed unmatched.

The count of this clone is one. J is TRBJ2-7 and V is TRBV5-1; tentatively, D is TRBD2 (6 bases). The germline gives CDR1 SGHRS, CDR2 YFSETQ. There are 12 residues in the CDR3. Trimming removed 9 bases from V and 1 base from J, with 11 bases in between. For the CDR3, the DNA is TGCGCCATCCGGGACTTATCCTACGAGCAGTACTTC. Encoded protein: CAIRDLSYEQYF. The whole variable domain, filled in from reference TRBV5-1 and TRBJ2-7, reads KAGVTQTPRYLIKTRGQQVTLSCSPISGHRSVSWYQQTPGQGLQFLFEYFSETQRNKGNFPGRFSGRQFSNSRSEMNVSTLELGDSALYLCAIRDLSYEQYFGPGTRLTVT.

The V gene is TRBV6-6, the J gene TRBJ2-1; TRBD2 matches at 9 bases. Germline CDR1 is MNHNY and CDR2 is SVGAGI (reference sequence). The CDR3 consists of 13 residues. Germline trimming cut 10 bases from V and 9 bases from J; bases unmatched to any gene: 10. DNA for the CDR3: TGTGCCACCTTAGCGGGAGAGAGGGGTGAGCAGTTCTTC. Amino acid sequence: CATLAGERGEQFF.

This sequence joins TRBV9 and TRBJ2-5, with D possibly being TRBD2 (7 bases). CDR3 length: 16 amino acids. Trimming took 0 bases from V and 5 from J, leaving 17 bases between them. Looked up from germline, CDR1 is SGDLS and CDR2 is YYNGEE. The CDR3 loop reads CASSVEGGGPGETQYF. CDR3 nucleotides: TGTGCCAGCAGCGTAGAAGGGGGAGGGCCTGGGGAGACCCAGTACTTC.

The V and J genes are TRBV6-1 and TRBJ2-4, with D possibly TRBD1 on 6 matching bases. The CDR3 contains 13 residues. With 2 bases removed from V and 8 bases from J, the gap between germline ends came to 10 bases. Germline assignment: CDR1 MNHNS and CDR2 SASEGT. DNA of the CDR3: TGTGCCAGCAGTGAAAGGGGGACGGACATTCAGTACTTC. As protein: CASSERGTDIQYF.

The CDR3 coding sequence is TGTGCCAGCAGCTTAGGCCGGGACAGGGGTCAAGGTGAGCAGTTCTTC. Translation: CASSLGRDRGQGEQFF. V and J are TRBV7-2 and TRBJ2-1, with TRBD1 matching 10 bases. Losses at the gene ends were 1 base for V and 9 bases for J; bases not matched to a gene: 9. Germline values: CDR1 SGHTA, CDR2 FQGNSA. CDR3 length: 16 residues.

J is TRBJ1-3 and V is TRBV5-8, with D maybe TRBD1 (6 bases). The CDR3 runs 16 residues. Looked up from germline, CDR1 is SGHTS and CDR2 is YDEGEE. The V and J ends lost 4 bases and 0 bases respectively, with 14 bases between them. This CDR3 is CASSPGTRSSGNTIYF. CDR3 sequence (DNA): TGTGCCAGCAGCCCTGGGACAAGGAGCTCTGGAAACACCATATATTTT. Using reference TRBV5-8 and TRBJ1-3 for the parts outside the CDR3, the full variable domain is EAGVTQSPTHLIKTRGQQATLRCSPISGHTSVYWYQQALGLGLQFLLWYDEGEERNRGNFPPRFSGRQFPNYSSELNVNALELEDSALYLCASSPGTRSSGNTIYFGEGSWLTVV.

The gene calls are TRBV7-6 and TRBJ1-1; 9 bases are a match to TRBD1. This CDR3 spans 16 amino acids. In germline, CDR1 is SGHVS, CDR2 FNYEAQ. Losses at the gene ends were 5 bases for V and 5 bases for J; bases not matched to a gene: 12. CDR3: CASSLRGTGPLTEAFF. The CDR3 DNA sequence: TGTGCCAGCAGCCTACGTGGGACAGGGCCCTTAACTGAAGCTTTCTTT.

This chain links TRBV4-1 with TRBJ2-1, with 7 bases matching TRBD2. CDR3 length: 16 residues. V trimming: 1 base; J trimming: 2 bases; junction bases outside the gene matches: 5. CDR1 and CDR2 (germline): MGHRA, YSYEKL. CDR3 coding DNA: TGCGCCAGCAGCCAAGGTTACGGGAGGACCTACAATGAGCAGTTCTTC. It yields the protein CASSQGYGRTYNEQFF.

This clone was seen just once. V is TRBV9 and J is TRBJ2-7; D gene ambiguous. The V gene lost 4 bases and the J gene lost 2 bases, with 13 bases spanning the gap. The CDR3 is 14 amino acids. Per the germline V gene, CDR1 is SGDLS and CDR2 is YYNGEE. The CDR3 sequence: CASSPTLIPYEQYF. CDR3 DNA: TGTGCCAGCAGCCCTACCCTCATCCCCTACGAGCAGTACTTC. The full variable domain, rest sourced from reference TRBV9 and TRBJ2-7, is DSGVTQTPKHLITATGQRVTLRCSPRSGDLSVYWYQQSLDQGLQFLIQYYNGEERAKGNILERFSAQQFPDLHSELNLSSLELGDSALYFCASSPTLIPYEQYFGPGTRLTVT.

This clone came up once. V is TRBV4-1 and J is TRBJ2-1, with D possibly being TRBD1 (5 bases). In germline, CDR1 is MGHRA, CDR2 YSYEKL. The CDR3 spans 16 residues. Trimming left V 0 bases short and J 5 bases short, with 14 bases between. Written as DNA, the CDR3 is TGCGCCAGCAGCCAAGATTGGACACCCGAAAACAATGAGCAGTTCTTC. It encodes CASSQDWTPENNEQFF.

The chain uses TRBV4-1 and TRBJ1-5, with TRBD1 matching 8 bases. Germline V gene sequence: CDR1 MGHRA, CDR2 YSYEKL. The CDR3 spans 15 residues. After removal of 1 base from V and 6 bases from J, the junction contained 5 bases not matched to a gene. The CDR3 loop is CASSQARQGSQPQHF. As DNA, the CDR3 is TGCGCCAGCAGCCAAGCGCGACAGGGGAGTCAGCCCCAGCATTTT.

The chain joins TRBV12-3 or TRBV12-4 to TRBJ2-5; 7 bases map to TRBD2. There are 13 residues in the CDR3. The J segment lost 4 bases and the V segment lost 4 bases, leaving 3 bases of the junction unmatched. Written as DNA, the CDR3 is TGTGCCAGCAGTTCGACTAGCCCAGAGACCCAGTACTTC. It encodes CASSSTSPETQYF.

This clone has a single count. This chain connects TRBV19 to TRBJ2-7; 8 positions agree with TRBD2. The CDR3 is 16 residues long. The ends lost 0 bases at V and 2 bases at J; junction bases unmatched: 6. CDR1 and CDR2 from the germline V gene are LNHDA and SQIVND (reference sequence). The CDR3 protein is CASSIEGSGDTYEQYF. CDR3 in DNA: TGTGCCAGTAGTATAGAGGGTAGCGGGGATACCTACGAGCAGTACTTC.

The chain joins TRBV18 to TRBJ2-2, with 7 positions matching TRBD2. Germline V CDR1 and CDR2: KGHSH, LQKENI. J was trimmed by 4 bases and V by 0 bases; bases with no gene match: 8. The CDR3 covers 17 residues. DNA for the CDR3: TGTGCCAGCTCACCACCCCTACCTCGCGGGGGCACCGGGGAGCTGTTTTTT. Protein sequence: CASSPPLPRGGTGELFF. The whole variable domain, filled in from reference TRBV18 and TRBJ2-2, reads NAGVMQNPRHLVRRRGQEARLRCSPMKGHSHVYWYRQLPEEGLKFMVYLQKENIIDESGMPKERFSAEFPKEGPSILRIQQVVRGDSAAYFCASSPPLPRGGTGELFFGEGSRLTVL.

The chain joins TRBV6-4 to TRBJ2-6, with 8 bases aligning to TRBD1. The germline gives CDR1 MRHNA, CDR2 SNTAGT. V lost 5 bases and J lost 4; bases outside the gene matches: 13. The CDR3 has 18 amino acids. The CDR3 is CASSRQGTATRGANVLTF. The CDR3 DNA reads TGTGCCAGCAGTCGACAGGGGACTGCTACTCGAGGGGCCAACGTCCTGACTTTC.

The chain carries TRBV18 and TRBJ2-1, with 11 bases matching TRBD2. Germline V gives CDR1 KGHSH, CDR2 LQKENI. With 6 bases clipped from V and 2 bases from J, the junction kept 6 bases outside the gene matches. The CDR3 loop spans 16 amino acids. CDR3 in DNA: TGTGCCAGCTCTCCTATAGCGGGAGGGCCCTACAATGAGCAGTTCTTC. Translated: CASSPIAGGPYNEQFF.